This TCR beta chain came from a study of T cell responses to AZD1222 COVID-19 vaccine. Study in general: Investigators merged groups given second doses at roughly 4 or roughly 12 weeks. Study-level findings and limits: Spike-spanning, vaccine-associated CD4 TCRs were dominant at 160-218 and 743-854. Unmutated variant regions are reportedly targeted by nearly half of spike-specific TCRs. White British people made up most donors, females outnumbered males, and clonal diversity was possibly underestimated.

V gave up 6 bases and J gave up 2 bases, with 15 bases separating them. The V gene's germline CDR1 is SGHVS and CDR2 FQNEAQ. The CDR3 runs 15 residues. In regard to this clone: Antigen: not known.

Some clones are missing from TCRdb's copy, which holds only in-frame ones; the method was immunoSEQ multiplex PCR. Altogether approximately 100,000 clones are present, approximately 87% being singletons, with the ten largest covering 3% to 4%. The clonotype originates from an adult in good health. This chain uses TRBV7-8 with TRBJ2-3; D perhaps matches TRBD2 (6 bases). Sequencing was performed on peripheral blood, taken on day 0 of AZD1222 vaccination. DNA of the CDR3: TGTGCCAGCAGTAAAATGCGGGGAAACACAGATACGCAGTATTTT. Translated: CASSKMRGNTDTQYF.